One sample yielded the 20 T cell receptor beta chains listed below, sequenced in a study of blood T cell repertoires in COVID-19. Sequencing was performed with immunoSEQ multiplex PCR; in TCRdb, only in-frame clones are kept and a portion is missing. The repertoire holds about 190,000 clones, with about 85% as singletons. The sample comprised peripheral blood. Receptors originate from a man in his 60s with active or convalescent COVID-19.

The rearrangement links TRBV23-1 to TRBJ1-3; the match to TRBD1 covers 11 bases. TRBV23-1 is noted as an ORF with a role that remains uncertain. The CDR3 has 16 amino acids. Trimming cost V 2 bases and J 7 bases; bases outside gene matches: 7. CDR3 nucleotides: TGCGCCAGCAGTCAAAAGGACAGGGGGCGCGGGAACACCATATATTTT. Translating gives CASSQKDRGRGNTIYF.

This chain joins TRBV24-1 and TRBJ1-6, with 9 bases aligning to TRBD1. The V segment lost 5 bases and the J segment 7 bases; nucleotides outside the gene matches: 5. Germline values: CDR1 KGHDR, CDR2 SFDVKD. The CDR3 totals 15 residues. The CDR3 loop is CATSGPGTGNSPLHF. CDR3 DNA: TGTGCCACCAGTGGCCCCGGGACAGGGAATTCACCCCTCCACTTT.

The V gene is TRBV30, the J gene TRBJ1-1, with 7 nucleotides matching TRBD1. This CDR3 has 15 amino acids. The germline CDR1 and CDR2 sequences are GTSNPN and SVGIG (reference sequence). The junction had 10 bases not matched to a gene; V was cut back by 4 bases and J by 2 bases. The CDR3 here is CAWTPPTGLNTEAFF. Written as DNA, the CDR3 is TGTGCCTGGACTCCGCCGACAGGGCTTAACACTGAAGCTTTCTTT.

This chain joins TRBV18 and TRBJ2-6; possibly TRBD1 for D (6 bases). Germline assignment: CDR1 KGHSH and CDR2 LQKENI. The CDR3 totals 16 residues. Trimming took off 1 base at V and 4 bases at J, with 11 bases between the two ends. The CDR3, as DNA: TGTGCCAGCTCACCACGAGCAGGGGCCGGGGCCAACGTCCTGACTTTC. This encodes CASSPRAGAGANVLTF.

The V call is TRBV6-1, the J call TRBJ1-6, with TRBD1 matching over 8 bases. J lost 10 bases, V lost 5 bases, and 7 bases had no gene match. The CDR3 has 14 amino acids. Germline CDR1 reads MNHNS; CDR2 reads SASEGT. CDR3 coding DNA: TGTGCCAGCAGTAGGGGGACAGGCCAATCACCCCTCCACTTT. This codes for CASSRGTGQSPLHF.

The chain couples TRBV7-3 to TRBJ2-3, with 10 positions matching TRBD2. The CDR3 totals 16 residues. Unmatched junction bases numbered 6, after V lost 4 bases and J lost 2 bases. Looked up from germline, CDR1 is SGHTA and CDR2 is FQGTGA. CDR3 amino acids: CASSSLAGDLTDTQYF. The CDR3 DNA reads TGTGCCAGCAGCTCGCTAGCGGGGGACCTCACAGATACGCAGTATTTT.

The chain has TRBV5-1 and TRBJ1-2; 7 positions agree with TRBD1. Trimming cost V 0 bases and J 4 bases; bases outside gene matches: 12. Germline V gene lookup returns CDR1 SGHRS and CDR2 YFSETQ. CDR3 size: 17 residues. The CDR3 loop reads CASSLEGARGFAYGYTF. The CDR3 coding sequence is TGCGCCAGCAGCTTGGAGGGGGCTAGAGGATTTGCCTATGGCTACACCTTC. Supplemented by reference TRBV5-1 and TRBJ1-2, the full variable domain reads KAGVTQTPRYLIKTRGQQVTLSCSPISGHRSVSWYQQTPGQGLQFLFEYFSETQRNKGNFPGRFSGRQFSNSRSEMNVSTLELGDSALYLCASSLEGARGFAYGYTFGSGTRLTVV.

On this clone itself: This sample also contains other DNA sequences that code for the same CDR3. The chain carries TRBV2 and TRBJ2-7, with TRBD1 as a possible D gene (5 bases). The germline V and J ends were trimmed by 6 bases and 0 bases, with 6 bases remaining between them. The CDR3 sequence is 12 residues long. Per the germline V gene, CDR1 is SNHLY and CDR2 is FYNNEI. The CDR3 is CASRTDSYEQYF. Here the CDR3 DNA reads TGTGCCAGCAGGACAGACTCCTACGAGCAGTACTTC. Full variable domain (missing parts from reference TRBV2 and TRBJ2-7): EPEVTQTPSHQVTQMGQEVILRCVPISNHLYFYWYRQILGQKVEFLVSFYNNEISEKSEIFDDQFSVERPDGSNFTLKIRSTKLEDSAMYFCASRTDSYEQYFGPGTRLTVT.

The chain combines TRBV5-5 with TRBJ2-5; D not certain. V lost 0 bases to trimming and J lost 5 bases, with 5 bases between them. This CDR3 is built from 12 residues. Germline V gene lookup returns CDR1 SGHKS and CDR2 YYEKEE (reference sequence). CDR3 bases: TGTGCCAGCAGCTTGGAAGCGGAGACCCAGTACTTC. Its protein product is CASSLEAETQYF.

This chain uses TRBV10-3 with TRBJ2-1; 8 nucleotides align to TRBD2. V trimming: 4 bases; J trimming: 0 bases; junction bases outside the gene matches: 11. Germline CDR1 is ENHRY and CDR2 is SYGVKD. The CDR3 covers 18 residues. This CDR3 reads CAISGGNSSGGSYNEQFF. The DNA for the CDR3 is TGTGCCATCAGTGGGGGGAATTCGAGCGGGGGCTCCTACAATGAGCAGTTCTTC.

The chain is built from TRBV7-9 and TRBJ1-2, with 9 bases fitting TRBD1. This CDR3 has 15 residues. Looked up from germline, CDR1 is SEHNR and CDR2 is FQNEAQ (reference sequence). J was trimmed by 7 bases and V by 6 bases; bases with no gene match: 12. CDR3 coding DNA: TGTGCCAGCAGTCCAGCCAGCGGACAGGGGTCTGGCTACACCTTC. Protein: CASSPASGQGSGYTF.

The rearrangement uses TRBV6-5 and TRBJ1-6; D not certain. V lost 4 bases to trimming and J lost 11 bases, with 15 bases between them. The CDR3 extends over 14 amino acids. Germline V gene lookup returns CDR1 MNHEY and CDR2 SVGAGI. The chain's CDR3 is CASSSTGRVAPLHF. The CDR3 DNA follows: TGTGCCAGCAGTTCCACGGGGAGGGTTGCACCCCTCCACTTT.

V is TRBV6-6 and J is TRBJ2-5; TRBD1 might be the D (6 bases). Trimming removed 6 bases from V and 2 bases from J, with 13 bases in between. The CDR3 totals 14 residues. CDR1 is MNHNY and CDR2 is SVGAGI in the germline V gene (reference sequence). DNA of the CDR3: TGTGCCAGCAGCAAAGGGGGTGGGCAAGAGACCCAGTACTTC. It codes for CASSKGGGQETQYF.

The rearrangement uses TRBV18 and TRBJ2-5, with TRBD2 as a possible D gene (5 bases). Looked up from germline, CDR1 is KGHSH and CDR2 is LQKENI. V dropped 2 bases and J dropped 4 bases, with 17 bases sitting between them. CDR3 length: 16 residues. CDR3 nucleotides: TGTGCCAGCTCACCAATCTCGGGCGGTGAGGGAGAGACCCAGTACTTC. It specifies CASSPISGGEGETQYF.

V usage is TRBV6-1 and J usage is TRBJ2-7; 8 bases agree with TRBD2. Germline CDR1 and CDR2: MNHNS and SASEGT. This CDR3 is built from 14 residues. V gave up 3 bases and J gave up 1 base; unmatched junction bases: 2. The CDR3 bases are TGTGCCAGCAGTGAGGGGACTAGATCCTACGAGCAGTACTTC. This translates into CASSEGTRSYEQYF.

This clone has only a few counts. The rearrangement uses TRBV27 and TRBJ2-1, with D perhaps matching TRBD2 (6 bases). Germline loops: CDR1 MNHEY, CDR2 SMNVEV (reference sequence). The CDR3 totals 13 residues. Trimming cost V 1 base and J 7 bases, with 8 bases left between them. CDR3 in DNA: TGTGCCAGCAGTTTATTGAGCGGGAATGAGCAGTTCTTC. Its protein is CASSLLSGNEQFF.

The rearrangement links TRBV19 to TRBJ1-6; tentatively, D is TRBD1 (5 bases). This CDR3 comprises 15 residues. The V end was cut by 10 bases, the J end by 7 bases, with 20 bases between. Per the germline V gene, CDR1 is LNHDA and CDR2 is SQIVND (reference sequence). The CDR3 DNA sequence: TGTGCCACTTCTAGGGGAGGATGGGGAAATTCACCCCTCCACTTT. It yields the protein CATSRGGWGNSPLHF.

The CDR3 protein is CASSYSFTGGPDTQYF. The CDR3 DNA reads TGTGCCAGCAGTTACTCCTTCACAGGGGGACCAGATACGCAGTATTTT. V gene TRBV6-5 combines with J gene TRBJ2-3; TRBD1 agrees at 8 bases. This CDR3 contains 16 residues. Germline-derived CDR1 and CDR2 are MNHEY and SVGAGI. Trimming at V came to 0 bases and at J to 4 bases, leaving 6 bases not matched to a gene.

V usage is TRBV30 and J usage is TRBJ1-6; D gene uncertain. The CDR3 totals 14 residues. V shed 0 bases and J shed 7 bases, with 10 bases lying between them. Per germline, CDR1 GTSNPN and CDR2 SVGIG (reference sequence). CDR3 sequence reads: CAWSVHTRNSPLHF. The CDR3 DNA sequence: TGTGCCTGGAGTGTGCACACTAGGAATTCACCCCTCCACTTT.

DNA for the CDR3: TGTGCCAGCAGCGGAGGCGGCTTAGAGACCCAGTACTTC. As protein: CASSGGGLETQYF. J is TRBJ2-5 and V is TRBV6-5, with TRBD2 as a possible D gene (5 bases). Germline V CDR1 and CDR2: MNHEY, SVGAGI. The germline V and J ends were trimmed by 6 bases and 4 bases, with 12 bases remaining between them. This CDR3 comprises 13 residues.